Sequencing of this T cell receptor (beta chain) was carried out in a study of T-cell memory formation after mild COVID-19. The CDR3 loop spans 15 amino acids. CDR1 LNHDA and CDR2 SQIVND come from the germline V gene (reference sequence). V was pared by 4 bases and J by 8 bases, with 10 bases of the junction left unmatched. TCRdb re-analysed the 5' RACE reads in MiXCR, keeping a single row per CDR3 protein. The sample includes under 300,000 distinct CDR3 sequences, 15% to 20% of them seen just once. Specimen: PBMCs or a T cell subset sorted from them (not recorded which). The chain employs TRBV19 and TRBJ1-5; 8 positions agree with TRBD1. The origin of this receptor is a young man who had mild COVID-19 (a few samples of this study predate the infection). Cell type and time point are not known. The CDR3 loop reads CASSTHGQGGEPQHF. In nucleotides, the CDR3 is TGTGCCAGTAGTACCCACGGACAGGGCGGGGAGCCCCAGCATTTT.